The next 5 T cell receptor beta chains were all read from a single sample in a study of blood T cell repertoires in COVID-19. This table comes from immunoSEQ multiplex PCR, and its TCRdb copy is limited to in-frame clones, with some not included. Here the sample spans approximately 120,000 clones, roughly 89% being singletons. Sequencing was done on a sample of peripheral blood. These receptors were taken from a human donor with acute or convalescent COVID-19. The donor label of this sample is uncertain.

This rearrangement joins TRBV7-9 to TRBJ1-2; D unresolved. The V gene lost 7 bases and the J gene lost 4 bases, with 13 bases spanning the gap. The CDR3 has 13 residues. The germline gives CDR1 SEHNR, CDR2 FQNEAQ (reference sequence). CDR3 region: CASNVVGVYGYTF. DNA of the CDR3: TGTGCCAGCAACGTCGTCGGGGTCTATGGCTACACCTTC.

V usage is TRBV4-3 and J usage is TRBJ1-2; TRBD1 might be the D (5 bases). CDR1 LGHNA and CDR2 YSLEER come from the germline V gene. The CDR3 length is 13 residues. Trimming pared 4 bases from V and 5 bases from J, leaving 11 bases between. This CDR3 reads CASSPGGDYGYTF. The DNA of the CDR3 is TGCGCCAGCAGCCCAGGAGGGGATTATGGCTACACCTTC.

The table lists this clone with a count of one. The chain uses TRBV7-9 and TRBJ1-2, with D possibly being TRBD1 (6 bases). V lost 1 base, J lost 7 bases, and 10 bases lay in between. The CDR3 runs 13 residues. Per germline, CDR1 SEHNR and CDR2 FQNEAQ (reference sequence). The CDR3 reads CASSLDRVGGYTF. The CDR3 DNA is TGTGCCAGCAGCTTAGACAGGGTCGGTGGCTACACCTTC.

In nucleotides, the CDR3 is TGCAGTGCTAGTAGGGAGACTGCCCAGCATTTT. It translates to CSASRETAQHF. The genes are TRBV20-1 and TRBJ1-5, with D hard to call. Germline V CDR1 and CDR2: DFQATT, SNEGSKA (reference sequence). V was cut by 3 bases and J by 11 bases, with 11 bases left in between. CDR3 length equals 11 residues.

J is TRBJ1-2 and V is TRBV7-9, with 9 bases aligning to TRBD1. V was clipped by 5 bases and J by 5 bases; unmatched bases: 9. The CDR3 sequence is 15 residues long. Germline values: CDR1 SEHNR, CDR2 FQNEAQ (reference sequence). CDR3 in amino acids: CASSRGTGPFYGYTF. The DNA of the CDR3 is TGTGCCAGCAGCCGAGGGACAGGGCCTTTTTATGGCTACACCTTC.